The rows below give T cell receptor beta chains drawn from one sample of a study of blood T cells in healthy people across ages. TCRdb re-derived calls from the 5' RACE reads in MiXCR, one entry per CDR3 protein. This table holds some 1.4 million distinct CDR3 sequences, around 42% found once. The sample comprised blood. Receptors originate from a woman in her late teens or twenties in good health. Each CDR3 is given with its conserved first and last residue. Size tells how often a clone was seen (once, few, many) or the class of an expanded clone, and some rows leave it out.

cdr3_aa v_call clone_size j_call
CASSYGGPNTEAFF TRBV6-5 NA TRBJ1-1
CASSSGTGLANEKLFF TRBV11-2 few TRBJ1-4
CASSQEKWGGPSTDTQYF TRBV14 NA TRBJ2-3
CASSYGTGGRSTDTQYF TRBV5-1 NA TRBJ2-3
CASSLGPFTGDTEAFF TRBV6-5 NA TRBJ1-1
CASSPRLGSDAQYF TRBV7-7 NA TRBJ2-3
CASSPGASYEQFF TRBV18 once TRBJ2-1
CASSYWAASTDTQYF TRBV6-6 NA TRBJ2-3
CATSHGDRISGANVLTF TRBV15 NA TRBJ2-6
CSVKTGLDNEKLFF TRBV29-1 NA TRBJ1-4
CASSPGLAKEDEQFF TRBV3-1 few TRBJ2-1
CASSYLGSSGDSTDTQYF TRBV5-4 NA TRBJ2-3
CASRLGTITDTQYF TRBV4-1 many TRBJ2-3
CSSSFLGGATGYTF TRBV27 NA TRBJ1-2
CASRRRAGVYEQYF TRBV28 NA TRBJ2-7
CASSPTDLWETQYF TRBV12-3/TRBV12-4 NA NA